The subject of this entry is one T cell receptor (beta chain). TCRdb re-called the PCR reads through MiXCR, storing one row per CDR3 protein. The sample includes about 18,000 distinct CDR3 sequences, 55% to 65% of them seen just once. This entry is derived from a study of vaccination and CD4 T cells after COVID-19. The V gene lost 5 bases and the J gene lost 0 bases, with 11 bases spanning the gap. CDR3 size: 15 residues. Looked up from germline, CDR1 is DFQATT and CDR2 is SNEGSKA (reference sequence). The TCR comes from a human donor who had recovered from COVID-19. The specimen comprised CD4+ T cells from blood, sampled after SARS-CoV-2 vaccination. J is TRBJ1-6 and V is TRBV20-1; D may be TRBD1 (5 bases). In DNA form, the CDR3 reads TGCAGTGCTTTGAACAGGAGCTCCTATAATTCACCCCTCCACTTT. It specifies CSALNRSSYNSPLHF.